The text below deals with one TCR beta chain. Its target is not known. Unique molecular identifiers were incorporated into the prepared TCRbeta library. One entry per CDR3 protein, called by TCRdb with MiXCR from the PCR reads. The sample consists of 500,000 to 600,000 distinct CDR3 sequences, 27% of them appearing once. These data belong to a study of T-cell reconstitution after alpha-beta-depleted transplantation in children. This CDR3 region has 13 residues. V was pared by 2 bases and J by 5 bases, with 9 bases between. Whole-study findings and limits: Newly produced T cells mostly provided counts and TCRbeta diversity after one year, as hyperexpanded clones declined. Expanded graft clones, several hundred of them, were reportedly the source of alpha-beta T cells about two months after transplant.

This clonotype was sampled from a boy younger than two with Wiskott-Aldrich syndrome, due to receive a stem cell transplant. This material consisted of PBMCs, taken before TCRalphabeta/CD19-depleted stem cell transplant. The chain links TRBV12-3 or TRBV12-4 to TRBJ1-2, with D perhaps TRBD1 (5 bases). For the CDR3, the DNA is TGTGCCAGCAGTTTAACAGGCCCTTATGGCTACACCTTC. This codes for CASSLTGPYGYTF.